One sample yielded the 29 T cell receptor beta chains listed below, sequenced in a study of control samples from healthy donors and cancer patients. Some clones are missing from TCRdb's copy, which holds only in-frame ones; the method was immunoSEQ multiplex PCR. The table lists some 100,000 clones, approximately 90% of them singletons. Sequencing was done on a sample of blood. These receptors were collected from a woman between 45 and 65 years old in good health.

As DNA, the CDR3 is TGTGCCAGCAGCGTAGGAGGTAAAACTGAAGCTTTCTTT. Amino acids: CASSVGGKTEAFF. The chain is built from TRBV9 and TRBJ1-1; D not certain. CDR3 length: 13 residues. V lost 0 bases to trimming and J lost 5 bases, with 8 bases between them. Per the germline V gene, CDR1 is SGDLS and CDR2 is YYNGEE.

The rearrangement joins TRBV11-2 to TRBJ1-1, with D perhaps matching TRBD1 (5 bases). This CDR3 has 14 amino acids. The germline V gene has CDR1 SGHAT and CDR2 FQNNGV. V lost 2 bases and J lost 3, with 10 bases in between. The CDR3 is CASSLLTGDTEAFF. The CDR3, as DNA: TGTGCCAGCAGCTTACTGACGGGGGACACTGAAGCTTTCTTT.

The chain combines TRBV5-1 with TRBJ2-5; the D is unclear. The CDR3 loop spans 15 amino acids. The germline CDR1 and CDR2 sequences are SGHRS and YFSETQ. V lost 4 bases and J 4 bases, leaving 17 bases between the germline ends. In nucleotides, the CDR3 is TGCGCCAGCAGCCCCACGATTAATTGGGGAGAGACCCAGTACTTC. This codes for CASSPTINWGETQYF.

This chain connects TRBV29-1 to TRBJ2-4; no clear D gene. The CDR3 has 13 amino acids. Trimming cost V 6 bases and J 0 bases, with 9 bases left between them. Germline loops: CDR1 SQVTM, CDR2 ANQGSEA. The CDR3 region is CSVILLAKNIQYF. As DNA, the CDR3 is TGCAGCGTGATCTTATTAGCCAAAAACATTCAGTACTTC.

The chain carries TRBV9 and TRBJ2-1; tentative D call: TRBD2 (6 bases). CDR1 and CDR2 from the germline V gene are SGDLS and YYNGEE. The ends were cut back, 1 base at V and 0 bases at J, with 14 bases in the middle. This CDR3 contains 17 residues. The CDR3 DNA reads TGTGCCAGCAGCGTAAATCGGCGGGAAAGCTCCTACAATGAGCAGTTCTTC. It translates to CASSVNRRESSYNEQFF.

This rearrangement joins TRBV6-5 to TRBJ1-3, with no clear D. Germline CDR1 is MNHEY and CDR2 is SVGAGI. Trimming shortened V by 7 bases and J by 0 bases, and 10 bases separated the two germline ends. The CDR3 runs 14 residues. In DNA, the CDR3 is TGTGCCAGCACCGGGCAGTTCTCTGGAAACACCATATATTTT. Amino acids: CASTGQFSGNTIYF.

The CDR3 DNA is TGTGCCAGCAGCTTAGTAGCGGGGGCCGGGGAGCTGTTTTTT. It codes for CASSLVAGAGELFF. V is TRBV11-2 and J is TRBJ2-2; 9 nucleotides match TRBD2. Germline CDR1 SGHAT, CDR2 FQNNGV. The length of the CDR3 is 14 residues. The V segment lost 1 base and the J segment 6 bases; nucleotides outside the gene matches: 0.

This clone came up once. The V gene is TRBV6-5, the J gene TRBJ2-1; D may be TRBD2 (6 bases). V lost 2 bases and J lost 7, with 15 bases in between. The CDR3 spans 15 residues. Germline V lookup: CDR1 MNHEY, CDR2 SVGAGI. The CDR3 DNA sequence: TGTGCCAGCAGTTACGATCGCGGGATGGATAATGAGCAGTTCTTC. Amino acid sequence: CASSYDRGMDNEQFF.

This CDR3 reads CASSLRLGLVSGELFF. Written as DNA, the CDR3 is TGTGCCAGCAGCTTACGATTGGGACTAGTGTCCGGGGAGCTGTTTTTT. The rearrangement joins TRBV13 to TRBJ2-2; 8 nucleotides agree with TRBD2. Germline values: CDR1 PRHDT, CDR2 FYEKMQ (reference sequence). The CDR3 covers 16 residues. The V and J ends lost 2 bases and 6 bases, in that order; junction bases with no gene match: 8.

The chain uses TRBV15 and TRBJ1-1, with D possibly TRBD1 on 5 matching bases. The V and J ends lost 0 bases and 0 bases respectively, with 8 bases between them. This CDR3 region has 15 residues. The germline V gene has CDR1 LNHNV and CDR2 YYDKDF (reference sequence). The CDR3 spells CATSREGTLNTEAFF. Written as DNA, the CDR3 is TGTGCCACCAGCAGAGAGGGGACTCTGAACACTGAAGCTTTCTTT. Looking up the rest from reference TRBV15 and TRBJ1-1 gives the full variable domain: DAMVIQNPRYQVTQFGKPVTLSCSQTLNHNVMYWYQQKSSQAPKLLFHYYDKDFNNEADTPDNFQSRRPNTSFCFLDIRSPGLGDTAMYLCATSREGTLNTEAFFGQGTRLTVV.

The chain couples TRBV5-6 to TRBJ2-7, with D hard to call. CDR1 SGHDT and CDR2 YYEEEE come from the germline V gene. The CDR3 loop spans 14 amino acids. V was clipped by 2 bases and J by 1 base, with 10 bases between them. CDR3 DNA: TGTGCCAGCAGCTTCTTCGGCAGGTCCTACGAGCAGTACTTC. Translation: CASSFFGRSYEQYF.

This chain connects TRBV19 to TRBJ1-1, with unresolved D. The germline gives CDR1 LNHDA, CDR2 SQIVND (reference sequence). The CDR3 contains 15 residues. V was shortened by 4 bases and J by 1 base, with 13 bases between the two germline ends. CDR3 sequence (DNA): TGTGCCAGTAGTAATAAAGCGGGAGCGAACACTGAAGCTTTCTTT. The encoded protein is CASSNKAGANTEAFF.

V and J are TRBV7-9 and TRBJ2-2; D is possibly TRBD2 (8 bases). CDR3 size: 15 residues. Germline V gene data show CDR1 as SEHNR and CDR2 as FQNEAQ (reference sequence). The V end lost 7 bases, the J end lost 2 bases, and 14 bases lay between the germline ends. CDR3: CASTPGGGNTGELFF. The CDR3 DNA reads TGTGCCAGCACCCCGGGAGGGGGCAACACCGGGGAGCTGTTTTTT.

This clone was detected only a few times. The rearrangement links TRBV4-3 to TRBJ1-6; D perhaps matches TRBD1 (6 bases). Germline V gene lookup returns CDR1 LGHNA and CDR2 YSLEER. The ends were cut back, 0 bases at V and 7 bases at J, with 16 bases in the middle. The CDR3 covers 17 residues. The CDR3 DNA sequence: TGCGCCAGCAGCCAAGATCACAGGGATTCGTGGAATTCACCCCTCCACTTT. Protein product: CASSQDHRDSWNSPLHF.

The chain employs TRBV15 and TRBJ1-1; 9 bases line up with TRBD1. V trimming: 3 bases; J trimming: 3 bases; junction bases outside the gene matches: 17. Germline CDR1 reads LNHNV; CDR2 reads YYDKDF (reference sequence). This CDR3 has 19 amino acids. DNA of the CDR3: TGTGCCACCAGCAGCCCGGGACAGGGAATTATCGAGTCTTACACTGAAGCTTTCTTT. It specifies CATSSPGQGIIESYTEAFF.

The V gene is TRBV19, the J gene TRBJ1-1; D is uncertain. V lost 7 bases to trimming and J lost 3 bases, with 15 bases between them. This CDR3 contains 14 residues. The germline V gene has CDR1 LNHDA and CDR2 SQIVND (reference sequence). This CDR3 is CASNRAQKYTEAFF. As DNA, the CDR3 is TGTGCCAGTAATCGTGCGCAGAAATACACTGAAGCTTTCTTT.

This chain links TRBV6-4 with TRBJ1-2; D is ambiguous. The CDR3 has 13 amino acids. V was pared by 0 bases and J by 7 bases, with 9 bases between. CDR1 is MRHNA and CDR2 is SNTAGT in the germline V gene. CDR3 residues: CASSDSFMGGYTF. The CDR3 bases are TGTGCCAGCAGTGACTCGTTTATGGGTGGCTACACCTTC.

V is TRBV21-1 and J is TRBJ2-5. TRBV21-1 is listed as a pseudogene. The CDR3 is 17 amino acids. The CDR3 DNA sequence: TGTGCCAGCAGCAAAGAATGTTGGGGAGTGGGGGAAGAGACCCAGTACTTC. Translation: CASSKECWGVGEETQYF.

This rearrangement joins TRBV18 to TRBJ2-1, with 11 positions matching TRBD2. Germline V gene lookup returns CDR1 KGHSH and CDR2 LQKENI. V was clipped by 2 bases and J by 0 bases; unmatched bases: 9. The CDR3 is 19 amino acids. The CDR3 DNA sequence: TGTGCCAGCTCACCAGTCCGGACTAGCGGGTCCAGCTCCTACAATGAGCAGTTCTTC. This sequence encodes CASSPVRTSGSSSYNEQFF.

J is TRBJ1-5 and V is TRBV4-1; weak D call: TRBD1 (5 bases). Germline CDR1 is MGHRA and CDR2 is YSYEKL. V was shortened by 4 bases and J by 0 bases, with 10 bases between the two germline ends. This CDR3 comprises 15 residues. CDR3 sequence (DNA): TGCGCCAGCAGCCGGTCGACAGATAGCAATCAGCCCCAGCATTTT. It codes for CASSRSTDSNQPQHF.

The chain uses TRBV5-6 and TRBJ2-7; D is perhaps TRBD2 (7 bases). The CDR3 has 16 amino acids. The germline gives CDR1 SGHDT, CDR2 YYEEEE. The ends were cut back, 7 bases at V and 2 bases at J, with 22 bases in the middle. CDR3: CASLGASGYLAYEQYF. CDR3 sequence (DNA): TGTGCCAGCCTGGGGGCTAGCGGATACTTAGCCTACGAGCAGTACTTC.

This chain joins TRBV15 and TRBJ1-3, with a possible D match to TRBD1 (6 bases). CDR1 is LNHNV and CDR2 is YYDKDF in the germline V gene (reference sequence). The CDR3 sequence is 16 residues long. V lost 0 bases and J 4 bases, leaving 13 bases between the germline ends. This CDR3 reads CATSRDRGVSGNTIYF. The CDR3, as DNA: TGTGCCACCAGCAGAGATAGGGGGGTATCGGGAAACACCATATATTTT. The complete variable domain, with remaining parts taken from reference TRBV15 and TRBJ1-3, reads DAMVIQNPRYQVTQFGKPVTLSCSQTLNHNVMYWYQQKSSQAPKLLFHYYDKDFNNEADTPDNFQSRRPNTSFCFLDIRSPGLGDTAMYLCATSRDRGVSGNTIYFGEGSWLTVV.

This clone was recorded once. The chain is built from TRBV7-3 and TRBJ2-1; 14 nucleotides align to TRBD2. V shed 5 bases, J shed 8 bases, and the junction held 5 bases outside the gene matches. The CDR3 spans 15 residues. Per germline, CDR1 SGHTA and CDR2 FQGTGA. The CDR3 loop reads CASSPTSGGGHEQFF. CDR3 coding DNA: TGTGCCAGCAGCCCGACTAGCGGGGGGGGACATGAGCAGTTCTTC.

CDR3: CASSYSKIQQAWADYGYTF. The CDR3 DNA reads TGTGCCAGCAGTTACTCTAAGATCCAACAGGCCTGGGCGGACTATGGCTACACCTTC. This rearrangement joins TRBV6-2 or TRBV6-3 to TRBJ1-2, with D perhaps matching TRBD1 (5 bases). Germline loops: CDR1 MNHEY, CDR2 SVGEGT. This CDR3 comprises 19 residues. V was shortened by 0 bases and J by 3 bases, with 23 bases between the two germline ends.

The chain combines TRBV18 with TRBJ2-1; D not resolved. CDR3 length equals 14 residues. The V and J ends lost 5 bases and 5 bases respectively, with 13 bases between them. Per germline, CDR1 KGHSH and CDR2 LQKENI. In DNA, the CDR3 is TGTGCCAGCTCAGATTTACAGCCGAACAATGAGCAGTTCTTC. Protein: CASSDLQPNNEQFF.

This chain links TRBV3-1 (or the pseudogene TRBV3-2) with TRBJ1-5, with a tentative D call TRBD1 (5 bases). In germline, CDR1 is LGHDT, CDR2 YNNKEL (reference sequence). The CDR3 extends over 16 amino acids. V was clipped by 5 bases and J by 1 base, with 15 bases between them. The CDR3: CASSSRGTESNQPQHF. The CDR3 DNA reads TGTGCCAGCAGCTCCCGCGGGACCGAGAGCAATCAGCCCCAGCATTTT.

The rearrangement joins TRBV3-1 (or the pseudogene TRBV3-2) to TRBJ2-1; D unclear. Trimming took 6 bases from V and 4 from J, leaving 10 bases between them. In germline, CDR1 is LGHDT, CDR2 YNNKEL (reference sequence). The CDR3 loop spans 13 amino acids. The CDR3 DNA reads TGTGCCAGCAGTAGCTTGGGATACAATGAGCAGTTCTTC. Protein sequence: CASSSLGYNEQFF.

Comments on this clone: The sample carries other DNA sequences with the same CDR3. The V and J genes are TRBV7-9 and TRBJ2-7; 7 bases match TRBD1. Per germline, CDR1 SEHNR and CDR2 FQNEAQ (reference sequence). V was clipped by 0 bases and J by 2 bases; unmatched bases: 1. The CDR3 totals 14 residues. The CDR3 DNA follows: TGTGCCAGCAGCTTAGCAGGGACAGCCTACGAGCAGTACTTC. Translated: CASSLAGTAYEQYF.

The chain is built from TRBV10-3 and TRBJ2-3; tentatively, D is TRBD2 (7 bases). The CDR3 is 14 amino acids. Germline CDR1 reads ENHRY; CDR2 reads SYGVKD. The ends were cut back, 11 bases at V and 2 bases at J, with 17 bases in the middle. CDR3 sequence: CALSRGADTDTQYF. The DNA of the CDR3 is TGTGCCCTCTCCCGGGGGGCAGACACAGATACGCAGTATTTT.